Below are 29 T cell receptor beta chains sequenced from a single sample in a study of T cell repertoires in cytomegalovirus infection. TCRdb re-called the reads through MiXCR, storing one row per CDR3 protein. The sample lists hundreds of thousands of distinct CDR3 sequences, around a sixth occurring once. Sequences were obtained from PBMCs. These receptor sequences come from a human donor in good health (CMV status not recorded). Some clones in this sample may be carry-over from other donors' samples.

Worth noting for this clonotype: A much more abundant neighbour one base away suggests this may be a read error. The rearrangement links TRBV6-5 to TRBJ2-3, with TRBD2 as a possible D gene (6 bases). Deletions cut 6 bases from V and 3 bases from J, with 16 bases between. Germline V gene data show CDR1 as MNHEY and CDR2 as SVGAGI. The CDR3 consists of 15 residues. The CDR3 DNA reads as TGTGCCAGCAGGCCGGTGGGGGGTTCGACAGATACGCAGTATTTT. Protein sequence: CASRPVGGSTDTQYF.

This clonotype was picked up many times. This chain joins TRBV24-1 and TRBJ1-5, with 7 nucleotides matching TRBD1. CDR1 KGHDR and CDR2 SFDVKD come from the germline V gene. This CDR3 comprises 15 residues. With V trimmed by 7 bases and J by 6 bases, 11 bases remained unmatched. The CDR3 DNA follows: TGTGCCACCAGCGACAGAACAGGGGAAAGTCAGCCCCAGCATTTT. Translating gives CATSDRTGESQPQHF.

A few counts support this clonotype. The chain's CDR3 is CSATGGDSPLHF. CDR3 nucleotides: TGCAGTGCCACAGGGGGTGACTCACCCCTCCACTTT. The chain joins TRBV20-1 to TRBJ1-6; 8 nucleotides match TRBD1. This CDR3 spans 12 amino acids. From germline, CDR1 is DFQATT and CDR2 SNEGSKA (reference sequence). J lost 10 bases, V lost 6 bases, and 5 bases had no gene match.

This rearrangement joins TRBV5-4 to TRBJ1-2; D might be TRBD1 (6 bases). Trimming took off 10 bases at V and 5 bases at J, with 12 bases between the two ends. CDR3 length: 11 residues. Germline assignment: CDR1 SGHNT and CDR2 YYREEE (reference sequence). The CDR3 DNA reads as TGTGCCTTGGGGGCGGGTTATGGCTACACCTTC. It translates to CALGAGYGYTF.

The table lists this clonotype with many counts. V is TRBV7-2 and J is TRBJ1-1, with a possible D match to TRBD1 (5 bases). The CDR3 length is 14 residues. With 1 base removed from V and 1 base from J, the gap between germline ends came to 7 bases. CDR1 and CDR2 from the germline V gene are SGHTA and FQGNSA. The CDR3 spells CASSLDGGNTEAFF. As DNA, the CDR3 is TGTGCCAGCAGCTTAGATGGGGGGAACACTGAAGCTTTCTTT.

The chain combines TRBV20-1 with TRBJ1-2; a possible D gene is TRBD1 (5 bases). V was trimmed by 6 bases and J by 5 bases, leaving 16 bases between them. The CDR3 is 13 amino acids. CDR1 DFQATT and CDR2 SNEGSKA come from the germline V gene (reference sequence). The DNA of the CDR3 is TGCAGTGCCCAACAGGACCGAGGATATGGCTACACCTTC. This translates into CSAQQDRGYGYTF.

This clonotype was observed a handful of times. The chain carries TRBV5-6 and TRBJ1-2, with 8 bases identical to TRBD1. Germline V gene lookup returns CDR1 SGHDT and CDR2 YYEEEE. The length of the CDR3 is 16 residues. The junction had 13 bases not matched to a gene; V was cut back by 4 bases and J by 5 bases. CDR3 bases: TGTGCCAGCAGCGCCCCCCGGACAGGGCTGGAATATGGCTACACCTTC. Protein sequence: CASSAPRTGLEYGYTF.

This clonotype was found a few times. The chain joins TRBV20-1 to TRBJ2-7; 10 bases match TRBD2. With 3 bases clipped from V and 3 bases from J, the junction kept 2 bases outside the gene matches. The length of the CDR3 is 13 residues. In germline, CDR1 is DFQATT, CDR2 SNEGSKA (reference sequence). In DNA, the CDR3 is TGCAGTGCTAGGGGGACTAGCGACTACGAGCAGTACTTC. It specifies CSARGTSDYEQYF.

This clonotype is termed medium-sized (0.01 to 0.1%). This sequence joins TRBV6-1 and TRBJ2-2; 11 bases agree with TRBD1. Trimming at V came to 6 bases and at J to 3 bases, leaving 0 bases not matched to a gene. The germline gives CDR1 MNHNS, CDR2 SASEGT. There are 14 residues in the CDR3. CDR3 sequence reads: CASRGQGDTGELFF. Here the CDR3 DNA reads TGTGCCAGCAGGGGACAGGGGGACACCGGGGAGCTGTTTTTT.

This clonotype was observed a few times. This chain joins TRBV14 and TRBJ2-7; D possibly corresponds to TRBD2 (6 bases). This CDR3 has 15 residues. In germline, CDR1 is SGHDN, CDR2 FVKESK. V was pared by 0 bases and J by 2 bases, with 11 bases between. CDR3: CASSQEDWGAYEQYF. CDR3 DNA sequence: TGTGCCAGCAGCCAAGAAGACTGGGGGGCCTACGAGCAGTACTTC.

This clonotype has more than one count but fewer than ten. The rearrangement joins TRBV20-1 to TRBJ1-5, with D maybe TRBD1 (6 bases). Germline V lookup: CDR1 DFQATT, CDR2 SNEGSKA (reference sequence). The CDR3 sequence is 15 residues long. V lost 6 bases and J 5 bases, leaving 20 bases between the germline ends. DNA of the CDR3: TGCAGTGCCCCCCCCCAGGGGATGGGCGATCAGCCCCAGCATTTT. Amino acid sequence: CSAPPQGMGDQPQHF.

This clonotype was detected a few times. This chain uses TRBV29-1 with TRBJ2-3; TRBD2 matches at 9 bases. From germline, CDR1 is SQVTM and CDR2 ANQGSEA. After removal of 7 bases from V and 1 base from J, the junction contained 12 bases not matched to a gene. There are 16 residues in the CDR3. CDR3 coding DNA: TGCAGCGCTGGGGGCGGGGGGGCAGCTCGCACAGATACGCAGTATTTT. Its translation: CSAGGGGAARTDTQYF.

This clonotype has a handful of counts. This chain connects TRBV6-2 or TRBV6-3 to TRBJ2-7; 9 positions match TRBD1. V lost 6 bases, J lost 9 bases, and 9 bases stayed unmatched. Germline V gene data show CDR1 as MNHEY and CDR2 as SVGEGT. The CDR3 length is 13 residues. The CDR3 DNA sequence: TGTGCCAGCAGCCGGGACAGGGACACGTCGCAGTACTTC. Its translation is CASSRDRDTSQYF.

This clonotype was detected only a few times. The rearrangement uses TRBV5-4 and TRBJ1-2, with 7 bases matching TRBD1. The trim removed 2 bases at V and 8 bases at J, leaving 6 bases unmatched. This CDR3 has 13 residues. Germline CDR1 and CDR2: SGHNT and YYREEE (reference sequence). CDR3 DNA: TGTGCCAGCAGCTTAACAGGGGTTGTCGGCTACACCTTC. Encoded protein: CASSLTGVVGYTF.

This clonotype was seen a few times. The CDR3 here is CASSRPGQGNGYTF. The CDR3 DNA follows: TGTGCCAGCAGCCGACCGGGACAGGGGAATGGCTACACCTTC. The V and J genes are TRBV5-6 and TRBJ1-2; 10 nucleotides line up with TRBD1. The CDR3 is 14 residues long. J was trimmed by 6 bases and V by 4 bases; bases with no gene match: 6. Germline-derived CDR1 and CDR2 are SGHDT and YYEEEE.

The chain joins TRBV6-5 to TRBJ2-1; TRBD2 is a possible D gene (7 bases). Germline V gives CDR1 MNHEY, CDR2 SVGAGI. Trimming left V 8 bases short and J 0 bases short, with 17 bases between. CDR3 length equals 16 residues. The CDR3 region has the DNA TGTGCCAGCCTACCCAGGAGGGGGGGCTCCTACAATGAGCAGTTCTTC. This gives the protein CASLPRRGGSYNEQFF.

The chain has TRBV5-4 and TRBJ2-6; no clear D gene. This CDR3 region has 17 residues. Germline V gene data show CDR1 as SGHNT and CDR2 as YYREEE (reference sequence). The V end lost 0 bases, the J end lost 0 bases, and 10 bases lay between the germline ends. CDR3 DNA: TGTGCCAGCAGCTTGGTCTCCACAGTCTCTGGGGCCAACGTCCTGACTTTC. Amino acid sequence: CASSLVSTVSGANVLTF.

At least ten counts were recorded for this clonotype. This chain uses TRBV7-3 with TRBJ2-7; TRBD2 aligns across 7 bases. The germline V gene encodes CDR1 SGHTA and CDR2 FQGTGA. The CDR3 runs to 13 residues. V was pared by 3 bases and J by 7 bases, with 6 bases of the junction left unmatched. The CDR3, as DNA: TGTGCCAGCAGCTTGACTCCGGGGGGTGAGCAGTACTTC. As protein: CASSLTPGGEQYF.

In its sample, this clonotype was seen a few times. V is TRBV4-2 and J is TRBJ1-2, with 8 bases lining up with TRBD1. The CDR3 is 16 amino acids. V shed 3 bases and J 10 bases; nucleotides not matched to a gene: 16. From germline, CDR1 is LGHNA and CDR2 YNFKEQ. The CDR3 coding sequence is TGTGCCAGCAGCCACGGAATTCCGGGACAGGTCCTTTTCTACACCTTC. Translated, it gives CASSHGIPGQVLFYTF.

The rearrangement uses TRBV7-2 and TRBJ2-3; TRBD2 aligns across 9 bases. Per the germline V gene, CDR1 is SGHTA and CDR2 is FQGNSA. V lost 7 bases, J lost 8 bases, and 13 bases stayed unmatched. This CDR3 comprises 15 residues. CDR3 amino acids: CASNPMGGGESTQYF. CDR3 in DNA: TGTGCCAGCAACCCGATGGGCGGGGGGGAGAGTACGCAGTATTTT.

The table lists this clonotype with many counts. The chain is built from TRBV7-2 and TRBJ1-3; D remains unclear. Germline V gene data show CDR1 as SGHTA and CDR2 as FQGNSA. The CDR3 runs 17 residues. Trimming took 2 bases from V and 0 from J, leaving 14 bases between them. CDR3 amino acids: CASSLWGGRNSGNTIYF. DNA for the CDR3: TGTGCCAGCAGCTTATGGGGAGGGAGAAACTCTGGAAACACCATATATTTT.

V gene TRBV7-6 combines with J gene TRBJ2-7; TRBD1 is a possible D gene (5 bases). This CDR3 is built from 15 residues. Germline CDR1 SGHVS, CDR2 FNYEAQ. V lost 5 bases, J lost 6 bases, and 20 bases lay in between. The CDR3 loop reads CASSLGQGGSGEQYF. CDR3 DNA sequence: TGTGCCAGCAGCCTAGGGCAGGGTGGTTCCGGCGAGCAGTACTTC.

In its sample, this clonotype was seen a few times. V gene TRBV3-1 combines with J gene TRBJ2-1, with D possibly being TRBD2 (5 bases). V was trimmed by 1 base and J by 5 bases, leaving 15 bases between them. The CDR3 is 16 residues long. Per germline, CDR1 LGHDT and CDR2 YNNKEL (reference sequence). As DNA, the CDR3 is TGTGCCAGCAGCCAAGGTTGGCGGGCCTTAAACAATGAGCAGTTCTTC. Translated: CASSQGWRALNNEQFF.

This clonotype was counted many times. This rearrangement joins TRBV7-2 to TRBJ2-3, with 11 bases lining up with TRBD2. Germline lookup yields CDR1 SGHTA and CDR2 FQGNSA. V shed 4 bases and J 5 bases; nucleotides not matched to a gene: 11. This CDR3 has 17 amino acids. CDR3 residues: CASSSSLSGGAGDTQYF. The CDR3 nucleotides read TGTGCCAGCAGCTCCTCCCTTAGCGGGGGGGCCGGAGATACGCAGTATTTT.

The chain has TRBV28 and TRBJ1-4, with a tentative D call TRBD1 (5 bases). With 7 bases removed from V and 4 bases from J, the gap between germline ends came to 16 bases. Germline V gene lookup returns CDR1 MDHEN and CDR2 SYDVKM. CDR3 length: 15 residues. CDR3: CASTSNGGGNEKLFF. CDR3 sequence (DNA): TGTGCCAGCACCTCGAATGGTGGGGGTAATGAAAAACTGTTTTTT.

There are a few counts of this clonotype. The J gene is TRBJ2-4, the V gene TRBV3-1; D ambiguous. Trimming stripped 3 bases from V and 4 bases from J, with 13 bases between. CDR1 and CDR2 from the germline V gene are LGHDT and YNNKEL (reference sequence). The CDR3 has 15 residues. Here the CDR3 reads CASSHFDGAKNIQYF. DNA for the CDR3: TGTGCCAGCAGCCACTTTGACGGTGCAAAAAACATTCAGTACTTC.

Details on this clonotype: This sequence may be a read error, since a much larger clone differs from it by one base. The V gene is TRBV7-2, the J gene TRBJ1-4; TRBD1 might be the D (5 bases). V was pared by 6 bases and J by 6 bases, with 20 bases between. Germline CDR1 is SGHTA and CDR2 is FQGNSA. The CDR3 covers 16 residues. For the CDR3, the DNA is TGTGCCAGCAGAGCAGAGAACAGGTGGCCTGATGAAAAACTGTTTTTT. Its protein product is CASRAENRWPDEKLFF.

This clonotype was seen a few times. At one of its ends the junction is not consistent with the germline gene, which may arise from a read error. This chain links TRBV6-6 with TRBJ2-5, with 7 nucleotides matching TRBD1. This CDR3 has 16 amino acids. The germline CDR1 and CDR2 sequences are MNHNY and SVGAGI (reference sequence). This CDR3 reads CASSSTQDRVWPLGHF. The CDR3, as DNA: TGTGCCAGCAGTTCAACCCAAGACAGGGTATGGCCCCTCGGACACTTC.

The rearrangement joins TRBV2 to TRBJ2-3; the D is unclear. The V gene lost 3 bases and the J gene lost 1 base, with 14 bases spanning the gap. CDR3 length equals 16 residues. Germline V CDR1 and CDR2: SNHLY, FYNNEI. The CDR3 DNA follows: TGTGCCAGCAGTGACTTCGGGTTCGCGGGCACAGATACGCAGTATTTT. As protein: CASSDFGFAGTDTQYF.